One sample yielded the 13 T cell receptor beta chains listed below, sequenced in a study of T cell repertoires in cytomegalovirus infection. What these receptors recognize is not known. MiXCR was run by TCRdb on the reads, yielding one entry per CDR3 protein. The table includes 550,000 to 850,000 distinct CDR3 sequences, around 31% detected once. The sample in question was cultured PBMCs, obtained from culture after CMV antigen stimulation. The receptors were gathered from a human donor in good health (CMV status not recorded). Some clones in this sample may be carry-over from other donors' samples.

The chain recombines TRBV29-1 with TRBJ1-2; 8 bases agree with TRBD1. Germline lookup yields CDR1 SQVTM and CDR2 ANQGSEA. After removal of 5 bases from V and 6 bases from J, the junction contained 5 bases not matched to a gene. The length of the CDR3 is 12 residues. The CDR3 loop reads CSVLQGEHGYTF. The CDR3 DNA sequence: TGCAGCGTTCTACAGGGGGAACATGGCTACACCTTC.

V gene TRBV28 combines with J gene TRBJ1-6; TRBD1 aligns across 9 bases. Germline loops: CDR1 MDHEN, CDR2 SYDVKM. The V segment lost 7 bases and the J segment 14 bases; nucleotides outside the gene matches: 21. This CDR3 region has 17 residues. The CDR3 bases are TGTGCCAGCACCCCCGCCGGGACAGGGTTGAACCCTTTGACCCTCCACTTT. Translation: CASTPAGTGLNPLTLHF.

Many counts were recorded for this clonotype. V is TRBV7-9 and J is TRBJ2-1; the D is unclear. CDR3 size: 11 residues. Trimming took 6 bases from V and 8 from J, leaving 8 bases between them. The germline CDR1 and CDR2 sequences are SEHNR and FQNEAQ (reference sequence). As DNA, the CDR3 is TGTGCCAGCAGGGGTTCGGATGAGCAGTTCTTC. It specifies CASRGSDEQFF.

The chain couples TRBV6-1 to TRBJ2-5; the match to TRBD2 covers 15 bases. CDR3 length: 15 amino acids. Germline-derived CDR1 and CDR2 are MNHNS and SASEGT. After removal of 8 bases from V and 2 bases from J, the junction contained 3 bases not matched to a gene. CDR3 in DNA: TGTGCCAGCGGACTAGCGGGGGGGGGACAAGAGACCCAGTACTTC. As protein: CASGLAGGGQETQYF.

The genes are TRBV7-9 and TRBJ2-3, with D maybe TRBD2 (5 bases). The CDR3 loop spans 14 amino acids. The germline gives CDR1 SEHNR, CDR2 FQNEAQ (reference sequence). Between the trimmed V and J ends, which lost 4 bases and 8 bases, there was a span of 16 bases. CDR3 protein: CASSSSSPPATQYF. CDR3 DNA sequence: TGTGCCAGCAGCTCTAGCTCCCCTCCGGCTACGCAGTATTTT.

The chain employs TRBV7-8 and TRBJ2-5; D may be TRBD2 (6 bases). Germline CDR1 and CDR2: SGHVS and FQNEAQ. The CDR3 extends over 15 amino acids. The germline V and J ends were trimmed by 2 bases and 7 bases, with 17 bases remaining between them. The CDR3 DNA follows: TGTGCCAGCAGCTTACGAGTGGGCGGGGTGGGGACCCAGTACTTC. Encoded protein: CASSLRVGGVGTQYF. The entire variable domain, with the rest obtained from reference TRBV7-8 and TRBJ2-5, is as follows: GAGVSQSPRYKVAKRGQDVALRCDPISGHVSLFWYQQALGQGPEFLTYFQNEAQLDKSGLPSDRFFAERPEGSVSTLKIQRTQQEDSAVYLCASSLRVGGVGTQYFGPGTRLLVL.

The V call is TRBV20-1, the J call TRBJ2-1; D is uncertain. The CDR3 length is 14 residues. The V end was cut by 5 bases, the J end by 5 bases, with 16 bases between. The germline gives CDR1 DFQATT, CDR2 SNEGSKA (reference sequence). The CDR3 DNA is TGCAGTGCTGTAGTACTTTTGGACGACAATGAGCAGTTCTTC. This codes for CSAVVLLDDNEQFF.

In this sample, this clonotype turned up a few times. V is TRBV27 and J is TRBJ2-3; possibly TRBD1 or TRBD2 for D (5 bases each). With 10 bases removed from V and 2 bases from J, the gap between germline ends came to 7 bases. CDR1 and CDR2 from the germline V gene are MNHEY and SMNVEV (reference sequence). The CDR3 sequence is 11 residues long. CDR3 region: CAIGTTDTQYF. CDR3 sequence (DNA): TGTGCCATCGGGACCACAGATACGCAGTATTTT.

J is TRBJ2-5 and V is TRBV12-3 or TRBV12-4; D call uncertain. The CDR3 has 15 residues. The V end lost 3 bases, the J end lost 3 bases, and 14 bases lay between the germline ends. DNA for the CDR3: TGTGCCAGCAGTTTGGGTCCCGGAATCGAAGAGACCCAGTACTTC. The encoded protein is CASSLGPGIEETQYF.

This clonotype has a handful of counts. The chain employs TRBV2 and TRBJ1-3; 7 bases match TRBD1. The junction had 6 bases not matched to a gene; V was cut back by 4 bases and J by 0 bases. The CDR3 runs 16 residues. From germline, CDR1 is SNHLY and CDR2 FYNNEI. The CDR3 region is CASSARDRFSGNTIYF. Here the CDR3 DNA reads TGTGCCAGCAGTGCCCGGGACAGATTCTCTGGAAACACCATATATTTT. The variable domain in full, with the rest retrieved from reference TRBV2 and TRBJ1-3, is EPEVTQTPSHQVTQMGQEVILRCVPISNHLYFYWYRQILGQKVEFLVSFYNNEISEKSEIFDDQFSVERPDGSNFTLKIRSTKLEDSAMYFCASSARDRFSGNTIYFGEGSWLTVV.

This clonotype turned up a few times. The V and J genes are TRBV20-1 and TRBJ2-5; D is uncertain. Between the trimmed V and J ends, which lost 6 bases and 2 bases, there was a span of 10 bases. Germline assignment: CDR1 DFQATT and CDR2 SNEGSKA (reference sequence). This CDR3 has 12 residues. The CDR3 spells CSATPEQETQYF. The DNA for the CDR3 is TGCAGTGCCACCCCAGAACAAGAGACCCAGTACTTC.

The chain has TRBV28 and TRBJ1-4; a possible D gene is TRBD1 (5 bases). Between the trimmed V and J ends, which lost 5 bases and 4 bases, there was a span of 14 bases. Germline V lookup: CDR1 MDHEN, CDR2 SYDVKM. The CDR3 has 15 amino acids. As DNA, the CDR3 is TGTGCCAGCAGTACGACAGCAAAGCTTAATGAAAAACTGTTTTTT. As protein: CASSTTAKLNEKLFF.

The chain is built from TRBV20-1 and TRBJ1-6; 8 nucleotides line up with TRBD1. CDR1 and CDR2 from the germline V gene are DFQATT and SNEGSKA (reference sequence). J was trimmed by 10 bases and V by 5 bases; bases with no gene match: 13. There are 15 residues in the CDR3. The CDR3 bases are TGCAGTGCTGGAATAGGACAGGGCAGGTGGTCACCCCTCCACTTT. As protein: CSAGIGQGRWSPLHF.